The 21 T cell receptor beta chains listed next were all sequenced from one sample in a study of T cell repertoires in cytomegalovirus infection. TCRdb re-called the reads through MiXCR, storing one row per CDR3 protein. This table holds some 150,000 distinct CDR3 sequences, about 20% found once. Sequencing input: PBMCs. Receptor source: a human donor in good health (CMV status not recorded). Some clones in this sample may be carry-over from other donors' samples.

This clonotype appeared a few times. The chain couples TRBV5-6 to TRBJ2-1; D might be TRBD1 or TRBD2, each matching 5 bases. Looked up from germline, CDR1 is SGHDT and CDR2 is YYEEEE. The length of the CDR3 is 12 residues. Trimming took 1 base from V and 10 from J, leaving 9 bases between them. The CDR3 coding sequence is TGTGCCAGCAGCTTGTGGGGGAGCGAGCAGTTCTTC. Translating gives CASSLWGSEQFF.

CDR3 in amino acids: CASSPTGGPGYTF. The CDR3 nucleotides are TGCGCCAGCAGCCCTACAGGGGGGCCTGGCTACACCTTC. The chain employs TRBV4-3 and TRBJ1-2; 8 nucleotides match TRBD1. After removal of 4 bases from V and 7 bases from J, the junction contained 5 bases not matched to a gene. The germline V gene encodes CDR1 LGHNA and CDR2 YSLEER. The CDR3 has 13 amino acids.

This clonotype was observed a single time. This chain joins TRBV19 and TRBJ1-1, with 8 bases fitting TRBD1. The germline V gene has CDR1 LNHDA and CDR2 SQIVND (reference sequence). The trim removed 0 bases at V and 4 bases at J, leaving 1 base unmatched. This CDR3 is 14 amino acids long. The CDR3 DNA is TGTGCCAGTAGTATAGATGGACAGGGCACTGAAGCTTTCTTT. Translated: CASSIDGQGTEAFF.

A note on this clonotype: A single base separates this from a much larger clone, so it may be a read error. V is TRBV7-8 and J is TRBJ2-1; the D gene is possibly TRBD2 (6 bases). Trimming cost V 5 bases and J 3 bases, with 17 bases left between them. Looked up from germline, CDR1 is SGHVS and CDR2 is FQNEAQ. The CDR3 totals 16 residues. CDR3 sequence: CASSLDRDSYYNEQFF. As DNA, the CDR3 is TGTGCCAGCAGCCTAGACCGGGACTCCTACTACAATGAGCAGTTCTTC.

The chain couples TRBV5-4 to TRBJ2-5; the D gene could be TRBD1 or TRBD2 (5 bases each). Trimming cost V 4 bases and J 2 bases, with 18 bases left between them. This CDR3 contains 16 residues. From germline, CDR1 is SGHNT and CDR2 YYREEE (reference sequence). CDR3: CASSPTGSKGQETQYF. The CDR3 coding sequence is TGTGCCAGCAGCCCGACGGGGAGTAAGGGGCAAGAGACCCAGTACTTC.

This clonotype was observed a handful of times. This chain joins TRBV4-1 and TRBJ1-1; no firm D call. V shed 0 bases and J shed 5 bases, with 13 bases lying between them. The CDR3 extends over 15 amino acids. CDR1 is MGHRA and CDR2 is YSYEKL in the germline V gene. CDR3 protein: CASSQDLEGWTEAFF. In DNA, the CDR3 is TGCGCCAGCAGCCAAGACCTCGAGGGTTGGACTGAAGCTTTCTTT.

Only a few counts were recorded for this clonotype. The V call is TRBV5-1, the J call TRBJ1-1; D remains unclear. The germline CDR1 and CDR2 sequences are SGHRS and YFSETQ. The V gene lost 2 bases and the J gene lost 1 base, with 12 bases spanning the gap. This CDR3 has 15 residues. The CDR3 region has the DNA TGCGCCAGCAGCTTATCGAGGACTACGAACACTGAAGCTTTCTTT. Protein product: CASSLSRTTNTEAFF.

V and J are TRBV15 and TRBJ2-7, with TRBD1 matching 8 bases. V dropped 6 bases and J dropped 3; count of bases not matched to a gene: 7. The CDR3 has 14 amino acids. The germline V gene has CDR1 LNHNV and CDR2 YYDKDF (reference sequence). The CDR3 here is CATSPGTGSYEQYF. In nucleotides, the CDR3 is TGTGCCACCAGTCCCGGGACAGGAAGCTACGAGCAGTACTTC.

Details on this clonotype: A junction end diverges from the germline sequence, so it may reflect a read error. The J gene is TRBJ2-5, the V gene TRBV2; 9 bases align to TRBD1. Germline CDR1 SNHLY, CDR2 FYNNEI. The CDR3 is made up of 14 amino acids. The DNA of the CDR3 is TGTGCCATCAGTGTGGGACAGGGAGGAGAGACCCAGTACTTC. The encoded protein is CAISVGQGGETQYF.

This clonotype was observed a few times. The chain recombines TRBV7-2 with TRBJ2-3, with D possibly matching TRBD2 (5 bases). The CDR3 is made up of 14 amino acids. V lost 1 base and J 2 bases, leaving 7 bases between the germline ends. The germline CDR1 and CDR2 sequences are SGHTA and FQGNSA. The CDR3 loop is CASSLVGVTDTQYF. CDR3 DNA: TGTGCCAGCAGCTTAGTCGGGGTCACAGATACGCAGTATTTT.

V and J are TRBV29-1 and TRBJ2-7; the D gene is possibly TRBD1 (6 bases). This CDR3 is built from 15 residues. The germline gives CDR1 SQVTM, CDR2 ANQGSEA. V dropped 3 bases and J dropped 3 bases, with 18 bases sitting between them. As DNA, the CDR3 is TGCAGCGTTGAGATGTGGCAGGGGATTTACTACGAGCAGTACTTC. Its protein is CSVEMWQGIYYEQYF.

The chain links TRBV5-1 to TRBJ2-1; D perhaps matches TRBD1 (6 bases). The CDR3 spans 15 residues. V was trimmed by 0 bases and J by 5 bases, leaving 12 bases between them. The germline gives CDR1 SGHRS, CDR2 YFSETQ. The CDR3 spells CASSLGGTQDNEQFF. CDR3 coding DNA: TGCGCCAGCAGCTTGGGGGGGACACAAGACAATGAGCAGTTCTTC.

This rearrangement joins TRBV20-1 to TRBJ2-3, with a tentative D call TRBD2 (5 bases). V lost 4 bases and J 4 bases, leaving 12 bases between the germline ends. The CDR3 contains 13 residues. Germline V gene sequence: CDR1 DFQATT, CDR2 SNEGSKA (reference sequence). CDR3: CSAKVDLADTQYF. CDR3 coding DNA: TGCAGTGCTAAAGTGGACTTAGCAGATACGCAGTATTTT.

The chain uses TRBV12-3 or TRBV12-4 and TRBJ2-1, with TRBD2 matching over 10 bases. V dropped 7 bases and J dropped 0; count of bases not matched to a gene: 6. The length of the CDR3 is 16 residues. Written as DNA, the CDR3 is TGTGCCAGCACCGTCCAGCGGGAGGGCTCCTACAATGAGCAGTTCTTC. Translating gives CASTVQREGSYNEQFF.

In this sample, this clonotype turned up many times. The gene calls are TRBV7-8 and TRBJ2-1; 7 bases line up with TRBD2. CDR1 is SGHVS, CDR2 FQNEAQ, per germline. The CDR3 totals 17 residues. Germline trimming cut 1 base from V and 0 bases from J; bases unmatched to any gene: 6. This CDR3 reads CASSLEQRDYSYNEQFF. CDR3 nucleotide sequence: TGTGCCAGCAGCTTAGAACAGCGGGATTACTCCTACAATGAGCAGTTCTTC.

This clonotype was found a few times. The genes are TRBV6-2 or TRBV6-3 and TRBJ2-5, with 10 bases lining up with TRBD1. CDR3 length: 15 residues. The ends lost 6 bases at V and 2 bases at J; junction bases unmatched: 6. The germline gives CDR1 MNHEY, CDR2 SVGEGT. CDR3 sequence (DNA): TGTGCCAGCAGACCGGGACAGGGGCTGCAAGAGACCCAGTACTTC. It translates to CASRPGQGLQETQYF.

The rearrangement uses TRBV19 and TRBJ2-5; 12 nucleotides line up with TRBD2. Germline V lookup: CDR1 LNHDA, CDR2 SQIVND (reference sequence). The CDR3 is made up of 15 amino acids. The J segment lost 3 bases and the V segment lost 6 bases, leaving 5 bases of the junction unmatched. CDR3 sequence (DNA): TGTGCCAGTAGCCGCGGACTAGCGGGAAAAGAGACCCAGTACTTC. Translation gives CASSRGLAGKETQYF.

This chain joins TRBV5-1 and TRBJ2-6, with D maybe TRBD1 (6 bases). CDR1 is SGHRS, CDR2 YFSETQ, per germline. CDR3 size: 16 residues. V lost 4 bases to trimming and J lost 1 base, with 12 bases between them. The chain's CDR3 is CASSNDGQSGANVLTF. The CDR3 DNA reads as TGCGCCAGCAGCAATGACGGACAGTCTGGGGCCAACGTCCTGACTTTC. Based on the CDR3 plus reference TRBV5-1 and TRBJ2-6, the full variable domain is KAGVTQTPRYLIKTRGQQVTLSCSPISGHRSVSWYQQTPGQGLQFLFEYFSETQRNKGNFPGRFSGRQFSNSRSEMNVSTLELGDSALYLCASSNDGQSGANVLTFGAGSRLTVL.

The V call is TRBV5-1, the J call TRBJ2-5, with D unresolved. V was trimmed by 2 bases and J by 2 bases, leaving 13 bases between them. Germline lookup yields CDR1 SGHRS and CDR2 YFSETQ. The CDR3 sequence is 15 residues long. CDR3 amino acids: CASSFGLQGQETQYF. In DNA, the CDR3 is TGCGCCAGCAGCTTTGGGCTCCAAGGGCAAGAGACCCAGTACTTC.

V is TRBV2 and J is TRBJ2-3, with TRBD2 identical over 7 bases. Trimming removed 0 bases from V and 1 base from J; junction bases left unmatched: 19. This CDR3 contains 21 residues. From germline, CDR1 is SNHLY and CDR2 FYNNEI. The CDR3, as DNA: TGTGCCAGCAGTGAAGCTGGATCCGGGTTGGCGGGAGCTCATCGCACAGATACGCAGTATTTT. Translation: CASSEAGSGLAGAHRTDTQYF. The variable domain in full, completed from reference TRBV2 and TRBJ2-3, reads EPEVTQTPSHQVTQMGQEVILRCVPISNHLYFYWYRQILGQKVEFLVSFYNNEISEKSEIFDDQFSVERPDGSNFTLKIRSTKLEDSAMYFCASSEAGSGLAGAHRTDTQYFGPGTRLTVL.

The table lists this clonotype with a few counts. V is TRBV20-1 and J is TRBJ2-2; D not resolved. The CDR3 runs 14 residues. CDR1 is DFQATT and CDR2 is SNEGSKA in the germline V gene (reference sequence). The ends were cut back, 4 bases at V and 1 base at J, with 10 bases in the middle. CDR3 protein: CSATSRGNTGELFF. The CDR3 DNA reads TGCAGTGCTACCAGTCGAGGGAACACCGGGGAGCTGTTTTTT.